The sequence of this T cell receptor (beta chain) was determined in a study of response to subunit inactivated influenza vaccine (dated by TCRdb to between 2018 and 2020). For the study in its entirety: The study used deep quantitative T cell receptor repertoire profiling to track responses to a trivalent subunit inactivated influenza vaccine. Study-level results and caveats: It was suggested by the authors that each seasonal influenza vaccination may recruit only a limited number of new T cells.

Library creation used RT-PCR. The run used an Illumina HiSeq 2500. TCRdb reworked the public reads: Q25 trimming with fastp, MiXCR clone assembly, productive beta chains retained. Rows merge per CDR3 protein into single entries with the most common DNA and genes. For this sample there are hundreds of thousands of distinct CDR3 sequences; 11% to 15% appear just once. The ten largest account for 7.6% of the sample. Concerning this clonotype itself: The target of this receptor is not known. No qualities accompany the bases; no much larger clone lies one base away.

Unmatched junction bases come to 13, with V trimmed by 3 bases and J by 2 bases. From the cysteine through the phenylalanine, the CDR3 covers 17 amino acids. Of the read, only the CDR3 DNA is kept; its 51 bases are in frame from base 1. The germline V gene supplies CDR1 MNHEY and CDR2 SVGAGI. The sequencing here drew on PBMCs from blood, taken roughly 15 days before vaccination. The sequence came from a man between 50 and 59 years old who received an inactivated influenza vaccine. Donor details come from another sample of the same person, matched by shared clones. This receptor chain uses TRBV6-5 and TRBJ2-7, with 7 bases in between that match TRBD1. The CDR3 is CASSYLSFGQGAYEQYF. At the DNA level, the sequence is TGTGCCAGCAGTTATCTTTCTTTCGGGCAGGGGGCCTACGAGCAGTACTTC.